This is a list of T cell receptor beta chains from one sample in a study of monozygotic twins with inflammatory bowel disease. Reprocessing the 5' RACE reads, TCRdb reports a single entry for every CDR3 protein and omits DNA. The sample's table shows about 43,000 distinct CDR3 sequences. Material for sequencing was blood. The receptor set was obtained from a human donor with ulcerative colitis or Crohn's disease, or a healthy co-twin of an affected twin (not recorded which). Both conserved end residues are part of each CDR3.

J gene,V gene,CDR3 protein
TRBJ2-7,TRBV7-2,CASSTRTSTEQYF
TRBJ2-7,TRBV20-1,CSASVAGSYEQYF
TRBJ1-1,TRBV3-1,CASSGDGYTEAFF
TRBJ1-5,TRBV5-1,CASSETGTGIQPQHF
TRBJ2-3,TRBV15,CATSRPKGQGTDTQYF
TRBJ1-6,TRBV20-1,CSAARDRGNSPLHF
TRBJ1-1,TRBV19,CASSRPTGNTEAFF
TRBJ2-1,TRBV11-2,CASSVEGGGEQFF
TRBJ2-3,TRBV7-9,CASSLPGTSTSTDTQYF
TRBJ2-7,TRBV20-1,CSARGPLGDYEQYF
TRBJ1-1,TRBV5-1,CASSRAGTGVNTEAFF
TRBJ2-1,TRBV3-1,CASSQGKYGPNDNEQFF
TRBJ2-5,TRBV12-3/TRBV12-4,CASSQSGPGETQYF
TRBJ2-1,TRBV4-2,CASSPVLAGDNEQFF
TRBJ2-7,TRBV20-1,CSASGLAGSREQYF
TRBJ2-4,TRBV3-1,CASSQDLGGIQYF
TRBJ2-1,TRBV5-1,CASSLSNEQFF
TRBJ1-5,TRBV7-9,CASSHSQGGSNQPQHF
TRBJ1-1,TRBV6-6,CASSHKGLDEAFF